Listed below are T cell receptor beta chains from one sample, sequenced in a study of T-cell memory formation after mild COVID-19. One entry per CDR3 protein, called by TCRdb with MiXCR from the 5' RACE reads. The data hold more than 150,000 distinct CDR3 sequences, with approximately 17% observed a single time. The sequencing sample was made of PBMCs or a T cell subset sorted from them (not recorded which). These TCRs come from a man aged 18 to 29 who had mild COVID-19 (a few samples of this study predate the infection). Cell type and time point are not known. Each CDR3 is given with its conserved first and last residue. Fields, in order: J gene, V gene, clone size, D gene, CDR3 DNA, CDR3 protein. A D gene is named only where the DNA matches it firmly. Part of the rows lack a size; the others show once, few, many or a class for expanded clones.

J: TRBJ2-4
V: TRBV2
size: .
D: TRBD1
DNA: TGTGCCAGCAGGGAAGTCCGAGGGGGCCGTCACTTC
CDR3: CASREVRGGRHF

J: TRBJ2-5
V: TRBV4-2
size: .
D: TRBD1
DNA: TGTGCCAGCAGCCAAGGACGGGACAGGGAAGAGACCCCGTACTTC
CDR3: CASSQGRDREETPYF

J: TRBJ2-2
V: TRBV3-1
size: few
D: .
DNA: TGTGCCAGCAGCTACTATAACGGGGAGCTGTTTTTT
CDR3: CASSYYNGELFF

J: TRBJ2-5
V: TRBV7-9
size: .
D: TRBD2
DNA: TGTGCCAGCAGCCGACCGGGACTAGCGGTCCAAGAGACCCAGTACTTC
CDR3: CASSRPGLAVQETQYF

J: TRBJ2-5
V: TRBV20-1
size: .
D: .
DNA: TGCAGTGCGGCACTCTCGGGGGCCAGTCAAGAGACCCAGTACTTC
CDR3: CSAALSGASQETQYF

J: TRBJ2-3
V: TRBV12-3/TRBV12-4
size: few
D: TRBD2
DNA: TGTGCCAGCAGTTCGGGACTAGCGGTTTTCGGGGATACGCAGTATTTT
CDR3: CASSSGLAVFGDTQYF

J: TRBJ1-3
V: TRBV12-3/TRBV12-4
size: .
D: .
DNA: TGTGCCAGCACCCAGCGGGCAGTCTCTGGAAACACCATATATTTT
CDR3: CASTQRAVSGNTIYF

J: TRBJ2-3
V: TRBV7-2
size: many
D: .
DNA: TGTGCCAGCAGCGCTACGGGGCCTACGCAGTATTTT
CDR3: CASSATGPTQYF

J: TRBJ2-3
V: TRBV12-5
size: .
D: .
DNA: TGTGCTAGTGGTTTGGTTGACACTAGGCTCGGAGAAGCGCAGTATTTT
CDR3: CASGLVDTRLGEAQYF

J: TRBJ1-6
V: TRBV2
size: .
D: .
DNA: TGTGCCAGCACGCAGGGTTTTCAGGATTCACCCCTCCACTTT
CDR3: CASTQGFQDSPLHF

J: TRBJ1-1
V: TRBV12-3/TRBV12-4
size: few
D: .
DNA: TGTGCCAGCAGTTTCACAGGTATCACTGAAGCTTTCTTT
CDR3: CASSFTGITEAFF

J: TRBJ1-5
V: TRBV6-6
size: few
D: .
DNA: TGTGCCAGCAGTCGGACGATGGGGGGGAATGGCAATCAGCCCCAGCATTTT
CDR3: CASSRTMGGNGNQPQHF

J: TRBJ1-2
V: TRBV7-2
size: few
D: .
DNA: TGTGCCAGCAGCCCTTGGCCTAGCAACTATGGCTACACCTTC
CDR3: CASSPWPSNYGYTF

J: TRBJ2-2
V: TRBV7-3
size: .
D: .
DNA: TGTGCCAGCAGCCCAGGGCGGGGGCTCCCCGGGGAGCTGTTTTTT
CDR3: CASSPGRGLPGELFF

J: TRBJ2-3
V: TRBV11-2
size: .
D: .
DNA: TGTGCCAGCAGCTTAGAGCCACGTGGTGCAGATACGCAGTATTTT
CDR3: CASSLEPRGADTQYF

J: TRBJ2-1
V: TRBV6-5
size: .
D: .
DNA: TGTGCCAGCAGTTCGTCCCCTACCGGCGCCTACAATGAGCAGTTCTTC
CDR3: CASSSSPTGAYNEQFF

J: TRBJ2-2
V: TRBV5-1
size: few
D: TRBD1
DNA: TGCGCCAGCAGCTTGGCCTCGGGACAGGTCTCCGGGGAGCTGTTTTTT
CDR3: CASSLASGQVSGELFF

J: TRBJ2-3
V: TRBV3-1
size: .
D: .
DNA: TGTGCCAGCTCGGGGCCTTTCGGCCCAGATACGCAGTATTTT
CDR3: CASSGPFGPDTQYF

J: TRBJ1-1
V: TRBV7-2
size: few
D: .
DNA: TGTGCCAGCAGCCGCGTGGGGGGAGTGGTCACTGAAGCTTTCTTT
CDR3: CASSRVGGVVTEAFF

J: TRBJ1-2
V: TRBV11-2
size: .
D: .
DNA: TGTGCCAGCAGCTCCCCATCCCTCTCCGGTGGCTACACCTTC
CDR3: CASSSPSLSGGYTF

J: TRBJ2-1
V: TRBV4-1
size: few
D: .
DNA: TGCGCCAGCAGCCACGGCTCCTACAATGAGCAGTTCTTC
CDR3: CASSHGSYNEQFF

J: TRBJ2-5
V: TRBV28
size: few
D: .
DNA: TGTGCCAGCAGTCGCGGGGACTACCAAGAGACCCAGTACTTC
CDR3: CASSRGDYQETQYF

J: TRBJ1-1
V: TRBV15
size: .
D: .
DNA: TGTGCCACCAGCAGAGATTTGGGGCCGAACACTGAAGCTTTCTTT
CDR3: CATSRDLGPNTEAFF

J: TRBJ2-1
V: TRBV6-5
size: .
D: TRBD1
DNA: TGTGCCAGCAGTTACGGTCAGGGGGCGATTCTCCATGAGCAGTTCTTC
CDR3: CASSYGQGAILHEQFF

J: TRBJ1-1
V: TRBV7-9
size: few
D: .
DNA: TGTGCCAGCAGCTCCCGCGCAGATATAACTGAAGCTTTCTTT
CDR3: CASSSRADITEAFF

J: TRBJ2-1
V: TRBV12-3/TRBV12-4
size: .
D: .
DNA: TGTGCCAGCAGTTTAGCGCTGGGAAAGGGGGGCTACAATGAGCAGTTCTTC
CDR3: CASSLALGKGGYNEQFF

J: TRBJ1-2
V: TRBV7-9
size: .
D: TRBD1
DNA: TGTGCCAGCAGCTTGTACGGGACAGGGGTTTATGGCTACACCTTC
CDR3: CASSLYGTGVYGYTF

J: TRBJ1-3
V: TRBV7-9
size: .
D: .
DNA: TGTGCCAGCAGCTACCTCAGACAGGACTCAGTTGTTGGTTACACCATATATTTT
CDR3: CASSYLRQDSVVGYTIYF

J: TRBJ1-1
V: TRBV28
size: few
D: .
DNA: TGTGCCAGCAGTTTGCAGCTGAACACTGAAGCTTTCTTT
CDR3: CASSLQLNTEAFF

J: TRBJ1-2
V: TRBV6-2/TRBV6-3
size: few
D: .
DNA: TGTGCCAGCAGTCCGTTGACCTTCGGATACACCTTC
CDR3: CASSPLTFGYTF